Listed below are T cell receptor beta chains from one sample, sequenced in a study of blood T cells in healthy people across ages. TCRdb itself ran the 5' RACE reads through MiXCR, one entry per CDR3 protein. Of approximately 730,000 distinct CDR3 sequences listed, roughly 53% were seen once; the top ten hold about 42%. Sequencing used blood. Receptors originate from a man older than 75 in good health. CDR3s include the opening cysteine and the closing phenylalanine or tryptophan.

j_gene	v_gene	CDR3aa
TRBJ2-5	TRBV4-1	CASSQEIQSEQYF
TRBJ2-3	TRBV6-5	CASSYSIGTPDTQYF
TRBJ2-6	TRBV10-3	CAISGAPSGANVLTF
TRBJ2-2	TRBV7-2	CASSALATGELFF
TRBJ2-1	TRBV20-1	CSANLGTRVNEQFF
TRBJ2-7	TRBV6-1	CASIRGLAGGSSYEQYF
TRBJ1-1	TRBV7-2	CASSLSRGGTGEAFF
TRBJ2-7	TRBV4-2	CASSQDQASGRYEQYF
TRBJ2-5	TRBV15	CATSSLSGLAGDGETQYF
TRBJ1-2	TRBV20-1	CSARDPRGTVYGYTF
TRBJ2-1	TRBV7-2	CASSLVFGNEQFF
TRBJ2-7	TRBV5-1	CASSLDLPSYEQYF
TRBJ2-1	TRBV21-1	CASTNIYNEQFF
TRBJ1-2	TRBV6-5	CASSSTDRGPGGYTF
TRBJ1-1	TRBV3-1	CASSQELRRNTEAFF
TRBJ2-7	TRBV28	CASRVQGRSYEQYF
.	TRBV27	CASSLSGLTLLEQYF
TRBJ2-3	TRBV20-1	CSAKGLAGSDTQYF
.	TRBV20-1	CSARGEGVREQYF
TRBJ2-3	TRBV6-2/TRBV6-3	CASNRGQRDTQYF
TRBJ2-3	TRBV2	CASTPGLAPDTQYF
TRBJ2-4	TRBV20-1	CSAEGEGQNIQYF
TRBJ2-7	TRBV24-1	CATSDSPGQGHEQYF
TRBJ2-2	TRBV5-1	CASSVGSSTGELFF
TRBJ2-3	TRBV20-1	CSAETSGRIDTQYF
TRBJ2-7	TRBV12-3/TRBV12-4	CASSYDRDDYEQYF
TRBJ1-2	TRBV20-1	CSARQGSSGYTF
TRBJ1-2	TRBV29-1	CSVERSENYGYTF
TRBJ2-4	TRBV20-1	CSAPVAGRAKNIQYF
TRBJ2-3	TRBV6-1	CASSPRRLGVPDTQYF
.	TRBV2	CASSESPFLEQYF
TRBJ2-3	TRBV20-1	CGAPSGDTQYF
TRBJ2-1	TRBV7-6	CASSAEGTHNEQFF
TRBJ2-5	TRBV9	CASSVEAGGVETQYF
TRBJ2-7	TRBV20-1	CSAPVGGSSYEQYF
TRBJ1-1	TRBV20-1	CSARERGRETEAFF
.	TRBV3-1	CASGRRGQDEQYF
TRBJ2-7	TRBV28	CASSLLGNEQYF
TRBJ1-2	TRBV4-1	CASGQATDAPFYGYTF
.	TRBV27	CASSFQGAQEKTQYF
TRBJ2-7	TRBV27	CASSLSPGQKTYEQYF
TRBJ2-3	TRBV28	CASIGGLDTRYF
TRBJ2-1	TRBV7-2	CASSLARNEQFF
TRBJ2-7	TRBV29-1	CSGRDTSYEQYF
TRBJ2-1	TRBV5-1	CASSLLPLARNEQFF
TRBJ1-2	TRBV7-2	CASSLYAGVGYGYTF
TRBJ2-7	TRBV5-1	CASSPPPGSEGTNEQYF
TRBJ2-1	TRBV5-1	CASSLPRLAGTYNEQFF
TRBJ2-6	TRBV4-1	CASSQDSTAGANVLTF
TRBJ2-4	TRBV20-1	CSANPQREGPLLAKNIQYF